The 2 T cell receptor beta chains given below trace back to one sample, sequenced in a study of blood T cells in healthy people across ages. A second PCR of 7 to 11 cycles used a sample-barcoded 5' primer and a J-beta primer mix. TCRdb recomputed calls from the 5' RACE reads with MiXCR, one row per CDR3 protein. The repertoire holds around 1,000,000 distinct CDR3 sequences, with approximately 26% as singletons. The same data also went into a second study, on T cells of mothers and their children.

The sequencing input was blood. Receptors were obtained from a girl aged 2 to 10 in good health.

V gene TRBV20-1 combines with J gene TRBJ1-2; no definite D call. The V end lost 3 bases, the J end lost 8 bases, and 10 bases lay between the germline ends. Per the germline V gene, CDR1 is DFQATT and CDR2 is SNEGSKA (reference sequence). This CDR3 contains 11 residues. The CDR3 DNA reads as TGCAGTGCTAGTTCCCGGTGGGGCTACACCTTC. It is translated as CSASSRWGYTF.

The rearrangement links TRBV7-2 to TRBJ2-7; 7 bases are shared with TRBD2. V trimming: 5 bases; J trimming: 2 bases; junction bases outside the gene matches: 6. Germline assignment: CDR1 SGHTA and CDR2 FQGNSA. CDR3 length: 14 amino acids. As DNA, the CDR3 is TGTGCCAGCAGCCCACCTAGCGGCGCCTACGAGCAGTACTTC. This codes for CASSPPSGAYEQYF.